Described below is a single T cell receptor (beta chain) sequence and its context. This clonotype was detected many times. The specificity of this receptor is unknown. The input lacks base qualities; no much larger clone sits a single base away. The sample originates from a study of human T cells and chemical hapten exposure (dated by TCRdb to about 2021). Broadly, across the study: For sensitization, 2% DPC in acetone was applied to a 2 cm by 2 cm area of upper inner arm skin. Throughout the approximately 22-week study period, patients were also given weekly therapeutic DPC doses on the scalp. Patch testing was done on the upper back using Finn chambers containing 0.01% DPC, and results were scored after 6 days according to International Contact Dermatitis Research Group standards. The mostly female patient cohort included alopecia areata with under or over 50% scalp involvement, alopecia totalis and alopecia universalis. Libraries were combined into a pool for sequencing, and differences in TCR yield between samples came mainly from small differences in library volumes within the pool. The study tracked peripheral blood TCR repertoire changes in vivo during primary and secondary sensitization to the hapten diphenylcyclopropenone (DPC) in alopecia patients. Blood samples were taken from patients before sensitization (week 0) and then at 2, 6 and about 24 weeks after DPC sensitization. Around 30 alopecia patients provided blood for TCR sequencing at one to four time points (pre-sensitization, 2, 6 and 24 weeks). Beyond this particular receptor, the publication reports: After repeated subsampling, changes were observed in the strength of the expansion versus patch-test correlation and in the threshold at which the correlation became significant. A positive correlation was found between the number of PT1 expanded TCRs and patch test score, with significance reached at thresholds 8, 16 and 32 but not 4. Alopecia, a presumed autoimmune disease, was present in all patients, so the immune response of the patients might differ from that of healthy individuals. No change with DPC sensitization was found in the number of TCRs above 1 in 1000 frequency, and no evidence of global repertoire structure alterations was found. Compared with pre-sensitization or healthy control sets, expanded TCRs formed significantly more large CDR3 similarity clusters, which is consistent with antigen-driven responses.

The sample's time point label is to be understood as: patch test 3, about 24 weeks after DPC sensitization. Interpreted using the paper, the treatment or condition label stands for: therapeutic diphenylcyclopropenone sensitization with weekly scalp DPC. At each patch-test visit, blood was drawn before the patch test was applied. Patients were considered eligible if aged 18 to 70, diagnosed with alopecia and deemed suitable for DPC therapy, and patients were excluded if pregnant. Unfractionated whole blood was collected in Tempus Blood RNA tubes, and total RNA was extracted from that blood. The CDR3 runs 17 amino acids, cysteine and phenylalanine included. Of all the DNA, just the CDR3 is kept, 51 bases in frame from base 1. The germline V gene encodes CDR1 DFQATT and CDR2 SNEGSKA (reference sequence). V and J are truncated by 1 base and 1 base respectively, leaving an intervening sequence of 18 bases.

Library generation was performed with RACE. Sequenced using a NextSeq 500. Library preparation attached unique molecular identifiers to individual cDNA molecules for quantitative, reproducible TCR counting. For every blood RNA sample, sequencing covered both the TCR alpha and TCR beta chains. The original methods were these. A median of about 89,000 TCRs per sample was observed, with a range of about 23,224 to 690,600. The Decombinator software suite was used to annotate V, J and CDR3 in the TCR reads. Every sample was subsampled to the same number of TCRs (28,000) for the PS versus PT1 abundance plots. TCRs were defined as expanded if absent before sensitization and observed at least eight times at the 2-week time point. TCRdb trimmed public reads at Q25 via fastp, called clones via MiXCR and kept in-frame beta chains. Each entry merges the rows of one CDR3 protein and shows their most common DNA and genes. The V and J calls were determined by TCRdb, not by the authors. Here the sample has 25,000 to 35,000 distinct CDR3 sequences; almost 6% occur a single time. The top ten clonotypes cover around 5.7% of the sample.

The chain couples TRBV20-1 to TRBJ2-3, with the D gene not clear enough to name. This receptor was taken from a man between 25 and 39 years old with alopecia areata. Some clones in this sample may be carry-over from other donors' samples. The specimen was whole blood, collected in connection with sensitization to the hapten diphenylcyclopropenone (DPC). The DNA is TGCAGTGCTAGAGGTGTCATTTTTTCATTTGGCACAGATACGCAGTATTTT. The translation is CSARGVIFSFGTDTQYF.